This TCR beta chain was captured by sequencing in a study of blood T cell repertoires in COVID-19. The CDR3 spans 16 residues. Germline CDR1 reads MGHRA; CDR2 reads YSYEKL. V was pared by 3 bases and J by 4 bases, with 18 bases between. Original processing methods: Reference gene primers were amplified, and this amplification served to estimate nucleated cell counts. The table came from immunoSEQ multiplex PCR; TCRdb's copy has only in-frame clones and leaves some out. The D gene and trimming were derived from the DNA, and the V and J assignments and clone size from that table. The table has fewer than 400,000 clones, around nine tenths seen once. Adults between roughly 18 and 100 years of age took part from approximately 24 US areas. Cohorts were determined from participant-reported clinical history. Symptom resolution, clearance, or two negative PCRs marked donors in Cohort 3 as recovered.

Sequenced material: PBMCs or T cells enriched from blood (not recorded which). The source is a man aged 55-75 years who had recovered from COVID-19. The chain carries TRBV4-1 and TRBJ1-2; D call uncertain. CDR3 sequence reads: CASSQSGNPPPYGYTF. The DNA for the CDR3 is TGCGCCAGCAGCCAGTCCGGGAATCCCCCTCCCTATGGCTACACCTTC.